What follows is one T cell receptor (beta chain) and its context. This sample is part of a study of blood T cell repertoires in COVID-19. Study-level background: PBMCs, B-cell-depleted T cells, or T cells were the source of the cDNA or gDNA that made up the material.

In germline, CDR1 is SEHNR, CDR2 FQNEAQ (reference sequence). The V segment lost 5 bases and the J segment 5 bases; nucleotides outside the gene matches: 9. The CDR3 runs 15 residues. Authors' processing steps: Reference gene primer amplification gave estimated nucleated cell counts. Method: immunoSEQ multiplex PCR; TCRdb's copy keeps in-frame clones and lacks some. V and J calls and clone size follow that table, whereas D and trimming were derived from the DNA. The table has approximately 130,000 clones, about four fifths seen once. Sequenced material: peripheral blood. The source of this sequence is a human donor in a cohort sampled during active COVID-19. The chain joins TRBV7-9 to TRBJ1-1; 9 bases align to TRBD1. Written as DNA, the CDR3 is TGTGCCAGCAGCAAAAACACAGGGGGCGGGACTGAAGCTTTCTTT. This gives the protein CASSKNTGGGTEAFF. The complete variable domain, with remaining parts taken from reference TRBV7-9 and TRBJ1-1, reads DTGVSQNPRHKITKRGQNVTFRCDPISEHNRLYWYRQTLGQGPEFLTYFQNEAQLEKSRLLSDRFSAERPKGSFSTLEIQRTEQGDSAMYLCASSKNTGGGTEAFFGQGTRLTVV.